These 32 T cell receptor beta chains came from one sample sequenced in a study of OX40 agonist ivuxolimab in advanced cancers. Clones were sequenced by immunoSEQ multiplex PCR, and TCRdb holds only the in-frame ones, with some missing. The sample contains 75,000 to 100,000 clones, around 91% of which appear only once. The sequencing used CD4+ or CD8+ T cells sorted from blood, collected in a trial of the OX40 agonist ivuxolimab. The receptor source for this set is an adult with an advanced solid tumor such as melanoma, head and neck, liver or kidney cancer.

This chain uses TRBV11-2 with TRBJ1-5; a possible D gene is TRBD1 (6 bases). Germline CDR1 is SGHAT and CDR2 is FQNNGV. V was trimmed by 2 bases and J by 4 bases, leaving 12 bases between them. CDR3 length: 15 amino acids. CDR3 in amino acids: CASSLSGAGNQPQHF. CDR3 in DNA: TGTGCCAGCAGCTTATCAGGGGCGGGTAATCAGCCCCAGCATTTT.

The V gene is TRBV30, the J gene TRBJ2-7, with TRBD1 as a possible D gene (6 bases). V lost 4 bases and J lost 3, with 16 bases in between. Germline V lookup: CDR1 GTSNPN, CDR2 SVGIG (reference sequence). The CDR3 contains 14 residues. CDR3 DNA sequence: TGTGCCTGGAATCCCCGGGGACAAGACTACGAGCAGTACTTC. Its translation: CAWNPRGQDYEQYF.

The chain couples TRBV7-6 to TRBJ1-2, with 8 bases that match TRBD1. V shed 4 bases and J 3 bases; nucleotides not matched to a gene: 7. CDR1 is SGHVS, CDR2 FNYEAQ, per germline. The CDR3 runs 15 residues. For the CDR3, the DNA is TGTGCCAGCAGCTCCTACAGGGGGGCCGACTATGGCTACACCTTC. Translated, it gives CASSSYRGADYGYTF.

This clone was detected only a few times. The chain employs TRBV28 and TRBJ2-5; 9 bases are shared with TRBD2. V lost 2 bases, J lost 4 bases, and 5 bases stayed unmatched. CDR1 is MDHEN, CDR2 SYDVKM, per germline. The length of the CDR3 is 15 residues. As DNA, the CDR3 is TGTGCCAGCAGTTTACGCGGGAGGGTCCCAGAGACCCAGTACTTC. This gives the protein CASSLRGRVPETQYF.

The gene calls are TRBV11-3 and TRBJ2-1; 12 nucleotides line up with TRBD2. The CDR3 consists of 14 residues. Trimming cost V 4 bases and J 13 bases; bases outside gene matches: 8. CDR1 is SGHNT and CDR2 is YENEEA in the germline V gene. The CDR3: CASSSRTSGTPQFF. CDR3 bases: TGTGCCAGCAGCTCCAGGACTAGCGGGACACCTCAGTTCTTC.

This chain links TRBV25-1 with TRBJ1-6; D is uncertain. This CDR3 contains 14 residues. The germline V gene has CDR1 MGHDK and CDR2 SYGVNS. The V end lost 6 bases, the J end lost 7 bases, and 13 bases lay between the germline ends. This chain's CDR3 is CASRARNHNSPLHF. The CDR3, as DNA: TGTGCCAGCAGGGCGCGGAACCACAATTCACCCCTCCACTTT.

The chain couples TRBV27 to TRBJ2-3, with D perhaps matching TRBD1 or TRBD2 (6 bases each). The CDR3 length is 13 residues. The germline V and J ends were trimmed by 5 bases and 4 bases, with 10 bases remaining between them. Germline CDR1 is MNHEY and CDR2 is SMNVEV (reference sequence). CDR3 loop: CASSNREADTQYF. Here the CDR3 DNA reads TGTGCCAGCAGTAACAGGGAGGCAGATACGCAGTATTTT.

V and J are TRBV19 and TRBJ1-4, with D tentatively TRBD1 (5 bases). Germline V lookup: CDR1 LNHDA, CDR2 SQIVND (reference sequence). This CDR3 is 17 amino acids long. V shed 4 bases and J shed 7 bases, with 22 bases lying between them. The CDR3 nucleotides are TGTGCCAGTAGTAAATTTTTTAAACCCGGGACTTTTGAAAAACTGTTTTTT. Protein product: CASSKFFKPGTFEKLFF.

The rearrangement links TRBV6-5 to TRBJ2-7; D remains unclear. This CDR3 contains 12 residues. Germline lookup yields CDR1 MNHEY and CDR2 SVGAGI. Between the trimmed V and J ends, which lost 2 bases and 2 bases, there was a span of 4 bases. CDR3 coding DNA: TGTGCCAGCAGTTACCCCGCCTACGAGCAGTACTTC. The encoded protein is CASSYPAYEQYF.

The chain couples TRBV7-2 to TRBJ2-7, with no clear D. CDR3 length: 14 residues. V lost 0 bases and J lost 1, with 7 bases in between. In germline, CDR1 is SGHTA, CDR2 FQGNSA. CDR3 loop: CASSLAGRSYEQYF. The CDR3 DNA follows: TGTGCCAGCAGCTTAGCTGGCAGGTCCTACGAGCAGTACTTC.

As concerns this clone: Other DNA sequences within the sample encode an identical CDR3. The chain recombines TRBV11-3 with TRBJ2-1; 8 nucleotides match TRBD1. CDR1 and CDR2 from the germline V gene are SGHNT and YENEEA. The CDR3 is 15 amino acids. Unmatched junction bases numbered 2, after V lost 3 bases and J lost 1 base. The chain's CDR3 is CASSFRQGSYNEQFF. The CDR3 DNA is TGTGCCAGCAGCTTTAGACAGGGGTCCTACAATGAGCAGTTCTTC.

The chain carries TRBV5-6 and TRBJ2-7, with 9 bases that match TRBD1. CDR3 length: 15 amino acids. J lost 2 bases, V lost 4 bases, and 7 bases had no gene match. Germline CDR1 SGHDT, CDR2 YYEEEE. The CDR3 loop is CASSISGTGPYEQYF. The CDR3 region has the DNA TGTGCCAGCAGCATATCCGGGACAGGGCCCTACGAGCAGTACTTC.

The chain has TRBV19 and TRBJ2-1, with TRBD2 identical over 7 bases. V gave up 8 bases and J gave up 3 bases; unmatched junction bases: 13. CDR1 and CDR2 (germline): LNHDA, SQIVND (reference sequence). This CDR3 has 16 residues. The CDR3 loop is CASRPLGGSIYNEQFF. As DNA, the CDR3 is TGTGCCAGTCGGCCCCTTGGCGGGAGTATCTACAATGAGCAGTTCTTC.

The genes are TRBV5-1 and TRBJ2-2; no firm D call. V was clipped by 3 bases and J by 4 bases, with 7 bases between them. The CDR3 contains 13 residues. Germline V gene sequence: CDR1 SGHRS, CDR2 YFSETQ. This CDR3 is CASSSMTTGELFF. CDR3 coding DNA: TGCGCCAGCAGCTCGATGACCACCGGGGAGCTGTTTTTT. The full variable domain, completed using reference TRBV5-1 and TRBJ2-2, is KAGVTQTPRYLIKTRGQQVTLSCSPISGHRSVSWYQQTPGQGLQFLFEYFSETQRNKGNFPGRFSGRQFSNSRSEMNVSTLELGDSALYLCASSSMTTGELFFGEGSRLTVL.

This sequence joins TRBV7-2 and TRBJ1-6, with D uncertain. Germline loops: CDR1 SGHTA, CDR2 FQGNSA. The length of the CDR3 is 16 residues. With 1 base removed from V and 0 bases from J, the gap between germline ends came to 7 bases. CDR3 residues: CASSLGLSSYNSPLHF. In DNA, the CDR3 is TGTGCCAGCAGCTTAGGGTTAAGCTCCTATAATTCACCCCTCCACTTT.

As concerns this clone: At one boundary the junction diverges from the germline segment, which might be a read error. This chain joins TRBV14 and TRBJ2-1; 7 bases match TRBD2. The CDR3 extends over 12 amino acids. CDR1 is SGHDN and CDR2 is FVKESK in the germline V gene. CDR3 coding DNA: TGCAGCGGGCTAGCGGATTACAATGAGCAGTTCTTC. As protein: CSGLADYNEQFF.

This chain joins TRBV2 and TRBJ1-5; the D gene is possibly TRBD1 (6 bases). Trimming shortened V by 6 bases and J by 1 base, and 13 bases separated the two germline ends. CDR1 and CDR2 (germline): SNHLY, FYNNEI. CDR3 length: 15 residues. CDR3 region: CASSRTGTSNQPQHF. CDR3 sequence (DNA): TGTGCCAGCAGCAGAACAGGGACGAGCAATCAGCCCCAGCATTTT.

As for this clone: The identical CDR3 is also encoded by other nucleotide sequences in the sample. The chain recombines TRBV19 with TRBJ2-7, with a possible D match to TRBD2 (6 bases). CDR1 and CDR2 (germline): LNHDA, SQIVND (reference sequence). V was clipped by 3 bases and J by 1 base, with 10 bases between them. The CDR3 contains 14 residues. The CDR3 spells CASSISGVSYEQYF. CDR3 nucleotide sequence: TGTGCCAGTAGTATCTCGGGGGTTTCCTACGAGCAGTACTTC.

This chain joins TRBV30 and TRBJ2-7; D may be TRBD2 (6 bases). Germline CDR1 and CDR2: GTSNPN and SVGIG (reference sequence). V lost 0 bases to trimming and J lost 6 bases, with 12 bases between them. This CDR3 has 13 residues. This CDR3 is CAWSVLRGGEQYF. The DNA for the CDR3 is TGTGCCTGGAGTGTCTTGAGGGGAGGCGAGCAGTACTTC.

This chain links TRBV6-1 with TRBJ2-7, with 9 positions matching TRBD1. The CDR3 extends over 15 amino acids. J gave up 6 bases and V 2 bases, and 8 bases lay outside the gene matches. Germline V gives CDR1 MNHNS, CDR2 SASEGT. CDR3 bases: TGTGCCAGCAGTGAAATAGGAACAGGGGGCGGCGAGCAGTACTTC. The encoded protein is CASSEIGTGGGEQYF.

The chain combines TRBV28 with TRBJ2-7; 9 nucleotides match TRBD1. The CDR3 runs to 16 residues. Germline assignment: CDR1 MDHEN and CDR2 SYDVKM. V lost 5 bases to trimming and J lost 1 base; unmatched junction nucleotides: 9. The CDR3 region has the DNA TGTGCCAGCAGTCCCCCTACAGGGGGCCTATCCTACGAGCAGTACTTC. Translation gives CASSPPTGGLSYEQYF. The full variable domain, in which reference TRBV28 and TRBJ2-7 provide the parts outside the CDR3, is DVKVTQSSRYLVKRTGEKVFLECVQDMDHENMFWYRQDPGLGLRLIYFSYDVKMKEKGDIPEGYSVSREKKERFSLILESASTNQTSMYLCASSPPTGGLSYEQYFGPGTRLTVT.

V gene TRBV7-6 combines with J gene TRBJ1-4, with unresolved D. Germline V gene lookup returns CDR1 SGHVS and CDR2 FNYEAQ. The CDR3 sequence is 13 residues long. With 4 bases removed from V and 10 bases from J, the gap between germline ends came to 13 bases. The CDR3 DNA reads TGTGCCAGCAGCTCGTTCCGGACCAGAAAACTGTTTTTT. It translates to CASSSFRTRKLFF.

The chain combines TRBV7-2 with TRBJ2-1; 7 bases map to TRBD2. In germline, CDR1 is SGHTA, CDR2 FQGNSA. This CDR3 has 14 amino acids. J was trimmed by 2 bases and V by 2 bases; bases with no gene match: 0. The CDR3, as DNA: TGTGCCAGCAGCTTAAGCGGGGCCTACAATGAGCAGTTCTTC. Encoded protein: CASSLSGAYNEQFF.

In this sample, this clone turned up a few times. The CDR3 spells CASSQVGRTKHNEQFF. The CDR3, as DNA: TGCGCCAGCAGCCAAGTTGGACGGACAAAGCACAATGAGCAGTTCTTC. The genes are TRBV4-1 and TRBJ2-1; tentatively, D is TRBD1 (5 bases). The CDR3 is made up of 16 amino acids. Germline assignment: CDR1 MGHRA and CDR2 YSYEKL. V dropped 1 base and J dropped 5 bases, with 15 bases sitting between them.

In this sample, this clone turned up once. The genes are TRBV7-2 and TRBJ1-2, with D perhaps TRBD1 (6 bases). CDR1 is SGHTA and CDR2 is FQGNSA in the germline V gene. V was clipped by 5 bases and J by 5 bases, with 18 bases between them. The CDR3 is 15 residues long. CDR3 region: CASSTRRDNTYGYTF. The CDR3 DNA sequence: TGTGCCAGCAGCACACGCCGGGACAATACATATGGCTACACCTTC.

This chain connects TRBV6-5 to TRBJ2-7, with D uncertain. Deletions cut 6 bases from V and 7 bases from J, with 10 bases between. The CDR3 is 11 amino acids. Germline CDR1 and CDR2: MNHEY and SVGAGI. The CDR3 coding sequence is TGTGCCAGCAGCGACCGGTGGGAGCAGTACTTC. It yields the protein CASSDRWEQYF.

This rearrangement joins TRBV27 to TRBJ1-1; D not resolved. Trimming shortened V by 6 bases and J by 11 bases, and 22 bases separated the two germline ends. This CDR3 comprises 14 residues. Germline loops: CDR1 MNHEY, CDR2 SMNVEV (reference sequence). The DNA of the CDR3 is TGTGCCAGCAGCCACAAGGAGGGTATTTTGGGGGCTTTCTTT. Protein product: CASSHKEGILGAFF.

J is TRBJ1-1 and V is TRBV12-5; tentatively, D is TRBD1 (6 bases). This CDR3 comprises 14 residues. The V end lost 8 bases, the J end lost 3 bases, and 16 bases lay between the germline ends. Germline-derived CDR1 and CDR2 are LGHNT and FRNRAP. The CDR3, as DNA: TGTGCTAGTACTTCTACAGGGAGTCACACTGAAGCTTTCTTT. Translating gives CASTSTGSHTEAFF. Drawing the rest from reference TRBV12-5 and TRBJ1-1, the complete variable domain is DARVTQTPRHKVTEMGQEVTMRCQPILGHNTVFWYRQTMMQGLELLAYFRNRAPLDDSGMPKDRFSAEMPDATLATLKIQPSEPRDSAVYFCASTSTGSHTEAFFGQGTRLTVV.

The chain joins TRBV19 to TRBJ2-5; D gene ambiguous. The germline V gene encodes CDR1 LNHDA and CDR2 SQIVND (reference sequence). This CDR3 comprises 11 residues. Trimming removed 4 bases at V and 3 bases at J, with 3 bases between. The CDR3: CASSTKETQYF. DNA for the CDR3: TGTGCCAGTAGTACAAAAGAGACCCAGTACTTC.

This chain uses TRBV6-5 with TRBJ2-7; D is possibly TRBD2 (6 bases). The CDR3 contains 13 residues. V shed 0 bases and J shed 6 bases, with 9 bases lying between them. Germline CDR1 MNHEY, CDR2 SVGAGI. The chain's CDR3 is CASSYSGGGEQYF. CDR3 coding DNA: TGTGCCAGCAGTTACTCGGGGGGAGGCGAGCAGTACTTC.

This chain's CDR3 is CASSFRANTEAFF. Written as DNA, the CDR3 is TGTGCCAGCAGCTTTCGGGCAAACACTGAAGCTTTCTTT. This rearrangement joins TRBV7-8 to TRBJ1-1; D is uncertain. V lost 3 bases and J lost 2, with 7 bases in between. The CDR3 totals 13 residues. In germline, CDR1 is SGHVS, CDR2 FQNEAQ.

The chain uses TRBV6-5 and TRBJ2-1; D might be TRBD2 (6 bases). The CDR3 extends over 13 amino acids. V gave up 5 bases and J gave up 9 bases, with 14 bases separating them. The germline V gene has CDR1 MNHEY and CDR2 SVGAGI. The DNA of the CDR3 is TGTGCCAGCAGTAGACGACTAGTAAGTGAGCAGTTCTTC. It is translated as CASSRRLVSEQFF.